This T cell receptor (beta chain) was found in a study of blood T cells in healthy people across ages. Germline assignment: CDR1 MRHNA and CDR2 SNTAGT. The ends were cut back, 0 bases at V and 3 bases at J, with 12 bases in the middle. The CDR3 runs 17 residues. Study results and limitations: TCR beta diversity per million T cells fell roughly linearly with age.

A second roughly 7 to 12 cycle PCR used barcoded and J-beta primers. Each CDR3 protein is one row after TCRdb ran MiXCR on the 5' RACE reads. Here the sample spans some 800,000 distinct CDR3 sequences, around two fifths being singletons. The authors isolated at least 6 million PBMCs per sample. Total RNA, at least 6 micrograms per sample, was extracted from PBMCs. Details on this clonotype: Its antigen is still unknown.

The sequenced material came from blood. This TCR was recovered from a man aged 60 to 69 in good health. The J gene is TRBJ2-6, the V gene TRBV6-4; perhaps TRBD1 as D (5 bases). Written as DNA, the CDR3 is TGTGCCAGCAGTGACTCGACTGGGGCTGGTGGGGCCAACGTCCTGACTTTC. Translation gives CASSDSTGAGGANVLTF.